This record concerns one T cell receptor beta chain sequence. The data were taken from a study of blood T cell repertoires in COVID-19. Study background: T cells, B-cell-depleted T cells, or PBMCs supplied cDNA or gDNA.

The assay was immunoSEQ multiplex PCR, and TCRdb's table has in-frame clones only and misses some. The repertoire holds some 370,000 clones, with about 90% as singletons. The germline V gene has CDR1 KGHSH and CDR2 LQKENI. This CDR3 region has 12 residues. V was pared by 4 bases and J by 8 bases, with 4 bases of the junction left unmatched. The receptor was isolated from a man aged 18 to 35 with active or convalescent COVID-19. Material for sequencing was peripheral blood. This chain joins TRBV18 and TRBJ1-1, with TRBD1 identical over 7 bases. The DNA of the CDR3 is TGTGCCAGCTCACAAGGGACAGAAGAAGCTTTCTTT. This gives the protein CASSQGTEEAFF.